The 6 T cell receptor beta chains in this list originate from one sample, sequenced in a study of blood T cell repertoires in COVID-19. The protocol was immunoSEQ multiplex PCR, while the TCRdb copy is restricted to in-frame clones and leaves out a portion. Among about 81,000 clones listed, around 91% were seen once. Sequences were obtained from peripheral blood. Receptor source: a woman aged 50 to 60 in a cohort sampled during active COVID-19.

This rearrangement joins TRBV9 to TRBJ1-1; 7 positions match TRBD1. V was clipped by 4 bases and J by 2 bases; unmatched bases: 8. Germline CDR1 is SGDLS and CDR2 is YYNGEE. The CDR3 contains 15 residues. The CDR3 region is CASSSGGQTNTEAFF. The CDR3 nucleotides read TGTGCCAGCAGCTCAGGGGGGCAAACAAACACTGAAGCTTTCTTT.

This sequence joins TRBV30 and TRBJ2-3; D is possibly TRBD2 (6 bases). V lost 1 base and J lost 0, with 8 bases in between. The germline gives CDR1 GTSNPN, CDR2 SVGIG (reference sequence). There are 14 residues in the CDR3. The DNA of the CDR3 is TGTGCCTGGAGTGCCGGGAGCAGCACAGATACGCAGTATTTT. Translated, it gives CAWSAGSSTDTQYF.

The gene calls are TRBV2 and TRBJ2-1; D may be TRBD2 (5 bases). Trimming removed 8 bases from V and 3 bases from J, with 14 bases in between. This CDR3 comprises 14 residues. The germline gives CDR1 SNHLY, CDR2 FYNNEI. CDR3 bases: TGTGCCAGCTCTTCGGGGAATTTCTACAATGAGCAGTTCTTC. Its protein product is CASSSGNFYNEQFF.

V gene TRBV7-9 combines with J gene TRBJ2-1; D might be TRBD2 (6 bases). The CDR3 length is 12 residues. Per the germline V gene, CDR1 is SEHNR and CDR2 is FQNEAQ (reference sequence). V shed 11 bases and J shed 5 bases, with 13 bases lying between them. The CDR3 loop is CAWRVGNNEQFF. CDR3 coding DNA: TGTGCCTGGAGGGTCGGGAACAATGAGCAGTTCTTC. Combining the CDR3 with reference TRBV7-9 and TRBJ2-1 gives the whole variable domain DTGVSQNPRHKITKRGQNVTFRCDPISEHNRLYWYRQTLGQGPEFLTYFQNEAQLEKSRLLSDRFSAERPKGSFSTLEIQRTEQGDSAMYLCAWRVGNNEQFFGPGTRLTVL.

In DNA form, the CDR3 reads TGTGCCAGCACCCTGTACGGGGTTGAAAAACTGTTTTTT. This gives the protein CASTLYGVEKLFF. The chain carries TRBV5-5 and TRBJ1-4; D not certain. Trimming took off 6 bases at V and 7 bases at J, with 13 bases between the two ends. Germline loops: CDR1 SGHKS, CDR2 YYEKEE (reference sequence). CDR3 length: 13 residues.

This clone showed up just once. The rearrangement uses TRBV7-2 and TRBJ2-3; the match to TRBD1 covers 9 bases. Germline assignment: CDR1 SGHTA and CDR2 FQGNSA. V was pared by 5 bases and J by 4 bases, with 4 bases of the junction left unmatched. The CDR3 consists of 14 residues. This CDR3 is CASSPDRGSDTQYF. In DNA, the CDR3 is TGTGCCAGCAGCCCGGACAGGGGATCAGATACGCAGTATTTT.